The source of this T cell receptor beta chain is a study of response to subunit inactivated influenza vaccine. Study findings and constraints: Only a handful of new T cells, the authors suggested, are recruited with each seasonal influenza vaccination.

This CDR3 comprises 13 residues. Germline lookup yields CDR1 MDHEN and CDR2 SYDVKM. The V and J ends lost 4 bases and 5 bases, in that order; junction bases with no gene match: 3. TCRdb ran MiXCR on the RT-PCR reads and lists one entry per CDR3 protein. Of more than 550,000 distinct CDR3 sequences in the sample, around 11% were seen once. This clonotype has only a few counts. Its specificity is not known. The source material was PBMCs from blood, sampled on the day of vaccination. This chain connects TRBV28 to TRBJ2-7, with 9 nucleotides matching TRBD1. The source of this sequence is a man between 50 and 59 years old who received an inactivated influenza vaccine. This CDR3 reads CASSSDRGDEQYF. CDR3 nucleotides: TGTGCCAGCAGTTCGGACAGGGGTGACGAGCAGTACTTC.